This T cell receptor beta chain was recorded in a study of OX40 agonist ivuxolimab in advanced cancers. From germline, CDR1 is MGHRA and CDR2 YSYEKL. The CDR3 totals 16 residues. The ends were cut back, 0 bases at V and 0 bases at J, with 12 bases in the middle. Method: immunoSEQ multiplex PCR; TCRdb's copy keeps in-frame clones and lacks some. The sample lists fewer than 85,000 clones; around 85% were seen once. This TCR was sampled from an adult with an advanced solid tumor such as melanoma, head and neck, liver or kidney cancer. The chain couples TRBV4-1 to TRBJ2-7, with D uncertain. Sample: CD4+ or CD8+ T cells sorted from blood, taken in a trial of the OX40 agonist ivuxolimab. DNA for the CDR3: TGCGCCAGCAGCCAAGATCAAGCAAGAAGCTCCTACGAGCAGTACTTC. It encodes CASSQDQARSSYEQYF.